This T cell receptor beta chain was sequenced in a study of glioma-infiltrating T cells. Concerning this clonotype itself: The antigen remains unidentified.

Using RNA template, CDR3s of TCR alpha and beta were amplified with iRepertoire arm-PCR. TCRdb processed the multiplex PCR reads anew with MiXCR; each CDR3 protein has one entry. The sample consists of 300,000 to 400,000 distinct CDR3 sequences, 41% of them appearing once. There are 12 residues in the CDR3. Per germline, CDR1 MNHEY and CDR2 SMNVEV (reference sequence). V gave up 3 bases and J gave up 5 bases, with 8 bases separating them. Points from the study as a whole: Non-neoplastic patients had below-expected tissue-blood divergence, while all gliomas exceeded expectation. A blood CDR3 motif signature was depleted in highly divergent patients.

This rearrangement joins TRBV27 to TRBJ2-7; D gene ambiguous. The receptor was isolated from a human donor with low-grade glioma or glioblastoma, undergoing nonglioma brain surgery, or in good health (not recorded which). Specimen: glioma tissue, nonneoplastic brain tissue, or PBMCs (not recorded which). CDR3: CASSFFRNEQYF. The CDR3 coding sequence is TGTGCCAGCAGTTTTTTTAGGAACGAGCAGTACTTC.